These T cell receptor beta chains were read from a single sample in a study of cytomegalovirus exposure and HLA in healthy donors. Data came from immunoSEQ multiplex PCR; TCRdb stores just in-frame clones and leaves some out. Here the sample spans fewer than 70,000 clones, 75% to 85% being singletons. Sequencing input: PBMCs. These receptors all stem from a human donor in good health. Both conserved end residues are part of each CDR3. Each record gives: J gene, CDR3 length, V gene, D gene, clone size, CDR3 DNA, CDR3 protein. The D gene is left open where the match is weak. Rows may omit the clone size; those that give it use once, few, many or a size class.

>TRBJ2-1|12|TRBV15|NA|NA
TGTGCCACCAGCCGGGGGTACAATGAGCAGTTCTTC
CATSRGYNEQFF
>TRBJ2-4|16|TRBV7-2|TRBD2|NA
TGTGCCAGCAGCCGATTAGCGGGGTCTGCCAAAAACATTCAGTACTTC
CASSRLAGSAKNIQYF
>TRBJ1-5|18|TRBV7-8|TRBD1|NA
TGTGCCAGCAGCCTCACAGGGGGGTTTTCAGCTAGCAATCAGCCCCAGCATTTT
CASSLTGGFSASNQPQHF
>TRBJ2-4|16|TRBV9|NA|NA
TGTGCCAGCAGCGCGGGACTCCTGCTAGCCAAAAACATTCAGTACTTC
CASSAGLLLAKNIQYF
>TRBJ2-3|16|TRBV30|TRBD2|NA
TGTGCCTGGAGTTATCTAGCGGGGGGGCGTGCAGATACGCAGTATTTT
CAWSYLAGGRADTQYF
>TRBJ1-3|12|TRBV7-9|NA|once
TGTTCCAGCAGCTTAGCGGCATACACCATATATTTT
CSSSLAAYTIYF
>TRBJ1-4|15|TRBV6-5|NA|NA
TGTGCCAGCAGCGGCAATGGGGGGGGAAGGGAAAAACTGTTTTTT
CASSGNGGGREKLFF
>TRBJ1-3|16|TRBV13|TRBD1|NA
TGTGCCAGCAGCCTAGCCTCACAGGGGATCGGAAACACCATATATTTT
CASSLASQGIGNTIYF
>TRBJ1-2|16|TRBV11-1|NA|NA
TGTGCCAGGGAATCAGGACAGACCGCCCGGAGCTATGGCTACACCTTC
CARESGQTARSYGYTF
>TRBJ2-1|13|TRBV7-2|TRBD2|NA
TGTGCCAGCAGCTTACTAGCGGGAGTTAAGCAGTTCTTC
CASSLLAGVKQFF
>TRBJ2-1|15|TRBV6-5|TRBD2|NA
TGTGCCAGCAGTACGGGACTAGCGGGAGTGGGTGAGCAGTTCTTC
CASSTGLAGVGEQFF
>TRBJ2-5|12|TRBV30|TRBD1|NA
TGTGCCTCACAGGGGTCCGGGGAGACCCAGTACTTC
CASQGSGETQYF
>TRBJ2-5|12|TRBV5-1|NA|NA
TGCGCCAGCTGGGGAGTCGGGGAGACCCAGTACTTC
CASWGVGETQYF
>TRBJ1-4|15|TRBV13|TRBD1|once
TGTGCCAGCAGCTTAGGGACAGGGGGCTTTGAAAAACTGTTTTTT
CASSLGTGGFEKLFF
>TRBJ2-2|13|TRBV6-1|NA|NA
TGTGCCAGCAGTGAGACATCCACCGGGGAGCTGTTTTTT
CASSETSTGELFF